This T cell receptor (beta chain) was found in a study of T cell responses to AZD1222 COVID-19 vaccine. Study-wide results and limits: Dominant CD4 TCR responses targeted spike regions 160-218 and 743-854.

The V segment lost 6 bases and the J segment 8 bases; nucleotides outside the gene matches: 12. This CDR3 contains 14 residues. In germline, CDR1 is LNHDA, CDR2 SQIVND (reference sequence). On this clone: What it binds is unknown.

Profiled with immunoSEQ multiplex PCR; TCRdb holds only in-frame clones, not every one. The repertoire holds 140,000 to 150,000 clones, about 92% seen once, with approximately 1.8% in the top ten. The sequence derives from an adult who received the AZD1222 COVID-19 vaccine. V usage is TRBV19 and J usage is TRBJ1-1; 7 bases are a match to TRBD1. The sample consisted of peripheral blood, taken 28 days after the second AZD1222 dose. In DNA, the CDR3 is TGTGCCAGTAGACCGGGACAGCGCGCCTTGGAAGCTTTCTTT. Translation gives CASRPGQRALEAFF.